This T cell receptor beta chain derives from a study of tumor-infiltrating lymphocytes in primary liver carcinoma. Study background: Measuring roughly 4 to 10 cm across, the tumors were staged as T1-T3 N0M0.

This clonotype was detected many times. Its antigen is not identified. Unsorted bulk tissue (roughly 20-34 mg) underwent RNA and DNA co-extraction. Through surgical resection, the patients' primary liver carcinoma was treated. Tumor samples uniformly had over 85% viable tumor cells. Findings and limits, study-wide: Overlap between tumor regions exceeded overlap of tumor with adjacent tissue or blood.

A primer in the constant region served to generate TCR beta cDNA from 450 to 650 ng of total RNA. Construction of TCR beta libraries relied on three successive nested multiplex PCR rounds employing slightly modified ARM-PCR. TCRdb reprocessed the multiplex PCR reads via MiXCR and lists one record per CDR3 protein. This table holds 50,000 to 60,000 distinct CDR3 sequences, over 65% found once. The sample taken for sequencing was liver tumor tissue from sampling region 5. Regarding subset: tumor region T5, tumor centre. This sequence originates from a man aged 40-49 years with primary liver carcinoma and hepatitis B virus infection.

CDR3 residues: CASSLTSRAYNEQFF. In DNA, the CDR3 is TGTGCCAGCAGCTTAACCAGTAGGGCCTACAATGAGCAGTTCTTC. This chain links TRBV7-2 with TRBJ2-1, with D hard to call. There are 15 residues in the CDR3. From germline, CDR1 is SGHTA and CDR2 FQGNSA. The V end was cut by 2 bases, the J end by 2 bases, with 10 bases between. Drawing the rest from reference TRBV7-2 and TRBJ2-1, the complete variable domain is GAGVSQSPSNKVTEKGKDVELRCDPISGHTALYWYRQSLGQGLEFLIYFQGNSAPDKSGLPSDRFSAERTGGSVSTLTIQRTQQEDSAVYLCASSLTSRAYNEQFFGPGTRLTVL.